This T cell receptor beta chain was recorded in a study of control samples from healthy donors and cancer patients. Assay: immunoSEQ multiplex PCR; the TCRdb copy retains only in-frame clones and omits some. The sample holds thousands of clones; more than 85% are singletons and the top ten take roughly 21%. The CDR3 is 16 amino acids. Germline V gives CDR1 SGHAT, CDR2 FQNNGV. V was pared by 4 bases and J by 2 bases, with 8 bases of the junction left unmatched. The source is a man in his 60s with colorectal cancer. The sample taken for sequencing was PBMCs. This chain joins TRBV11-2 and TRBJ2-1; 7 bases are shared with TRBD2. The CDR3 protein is CASSSGGGGTYNEQFF. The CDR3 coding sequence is TGTGCCAGCAGCTCGGGGGGTGGCGGGACCTACAATGAGCAGTTCTTC.